The 30 T cell receptor beta chains reported below all come from one sample, sequenced in a study of OX40 agonist ivuxolimab in advanced cancers. Measured with immunoSEQ multiplex PCR; TCRdb has only the in-frame clones, and not every one. The data contain about 54,000 clones, roughly 91% of them singletons. The sample here was CD4+ or CD8+ T cells sorted from blood, taken in a trial of the OX40 agonist ivuxolimab. The receptors stem from an adult with an advanced solid tumor such as melanoma, head and neck, liver or kidney cancer.

V is TRBV7-9 and J is TRBJ1-2, with a tentative D call TRBD1 (6 bases). This CDR3 region has 14 residues. Germline V gene sequence: CDR1 SEHNR, CDR2 FQNEAQ (reference sequence). The V and J ends lost 5 bases and 1 base respectively, with 11 bases between them. The CDR3 DNA reads TGTGCCAGCAGCATAACAGGGCTTAACTATGGCTACACCTTC. Encoded protein: CASSITGLNYGYTF.

This clone was counted between two and nine times. The chain employs TRBV2 and TRBJ2-7, with D possibly being TRBD1 (5 bases). V lost 6 bases and J 0 bases, leaving 12 bases between the germline ends. Germline V gene data show CDR1 as SNHLY and CDR2 as FYNNEI. The CDR3 totals 14 residues. CDR3 protein: CASRLDSFSYEQYF. In DNA, the CDR3 is TGTGCCAGCAGACTTGACAGCTTCTCCTACGAGCAGTACTTC.

In this sample, this clone turned up once. The V and J genes are TRBV18 and TRBJ1-2; D is possibly TRBD1 (6 bases). Germline V lookup: CDR1 KGHSH, CDR2 LQKENI. V gave up 3 bases and J gave up 6 bases, with 14 bases separating them. The CDR3 has 14 residues. As DNA, the CDR3 is TGTGCCAGCTCACCGGCGCAGGGGAGGAATGGCTACACCTTC. It specifies CASSPAQGRNGYTF.

This clone showed up just once. The rearrangement links TRBV7-8 to TRBJ2-3; no firm D call. V gave up 5 bases and J gave up 0 bases, with 18 bases separating them. Germline V gene lookup returns CDR1 SGHVS and CDR2 FQNEAQ. This CDR3 contains 17 residues. The CDR3 DNA is TGTGCCAGCAGCCACCCCAAGGGTGGGCGCAGCACAGATACGCAGTATTTT. This encodes CASSHPKGGRSTDTQYF.

The chain uses TRBV10-3 and TRBJ2-3; TRBD1 matches at 8 bases. From germline, CDR1 is ENHRY and CDR2 SYGVKD. The CDR3 spans 15 residues. J lost 5 bases, V lost 4 bases, and 8 bases had no gene match. In DNA form, the CDR3 reads TGTGCCATCAGTGCTCGCCAGGGGGCAGAAGATACGCAGTATTTT. Its protein is CAISARQGAEDTQYF.

J is TRBJ2-2 and V is TRBV7-2, with D perhaps TRBD2 (6 bases). Trimming left V 5 bases short and J 4 bases short, with 11 bases between. This CDR3 is built from 14 residues. Germline lookup yields CDR1 SGHTA and CDR2 FQGNSA. The CDR3 sequence: CASSLMGGTGELFF. CDR3 DNA sequence: TGTGCCAGCAGCCTAATGGGGGGCACCGGGGAGCTGTTTTTT.

V is TRBV28 and J is TRBJ2-5, with D tentatively TRBD1 (8 bases). Trimming left V 4 bases short and J 2 bases short, with 20 bases between. This CDR3 comprises 17 residues. Looked up from germline, CDR1 is MDHEN and CDR2 is SYDVKM. The CDR3 region has the DNA TGTGCCAGCAGTTCTCTACGGACAGGGCGGGAGCAAGAGACCCAGTACTTC. Translation: CASSSLRTGREQETQYF.

The chain employs TRBV19 and TRBJ1-2, with a weak D call TRBD1 (6 bases). V gave up 4 bases and J gave up 1 base, with 13 bases separating them. This CDR3 has 15 residues. From germline, CDR1 is LNHDA and CDR2 SQIVND (reference sequence). The CDR3 coding sequence is TGTGCCAGTAGTACCCGGGACACCGTTAACTATGGCTACACCTTC. Residues: CASSTRDTVNYGYTF. Looking up the rest from reference TRBV19 and TRBJ1-2 gives the full variable domain: DGGITQSPKYLFRKEGQNVTLSCEQNLNHDAMYWYRQDPGQGLRLIYYSQIVNDFQKGDIAEGYSVSREKKESFPLTVTSAQKNPTAFYLCASSTRDTVNYGYTFGSGTRLTVV.

A single count supports this clone. The J gene is TRBJ2-1, the V gene TRBV6-5; TRBD1 aligns across 10 bases. With V trimmed by 5 bases and J by 5 bases, 6 bases remained unmatched. CDR1 and CDR2 from the germline V gene are MNHEY and SVGAGI. CDR3 length: 15 amino acids. CDR3 region: CASSPDRGRNNEQFF. The CDR3 coding sequence is TGTGCCAGCAGTCCCGACAGGGGGCGCAACAATGAGCAGTTCTTC.

V usage is TRBV5-6 and J usage is TRBJ2-3; tentatively, D is TRBD1 (6 bases). The CDR3 has 15 residues. Germline V lookup: CDR1 SGHDT, CDR2 YYEEEE. V was shortened by 3 bases and J by 1 base, with 12 bases between the two germline ends. CDR3 region: CASSYRDTRTDTQYF. DNA of the CDR3: TGTGCCAGCAGCTATCGGGACACGCGCACAGATACGCAGTATTTT.

This chain links TRBV10-3 with TRBJ2-7; TRBD2 agrees at 9 bases. Germline CDR1 is ENHRY and CDR2 is SYGVKD. J lost 3 bases, V lost 3 bases, and 3 bases had no gene match. There are 14 residues in the CDR3. This CDR3 reads CAISDGSGGYEQYF. CDR3 in DNA: TGTGCCATCAGTGATGGTAGCGGGGGCTACGAGCAGTACTTC.

The V and J genes are TRBV19 and TRBJ1-1, with D perhaps matching TRBD1 (5 bases). The CDR3 spans 14 residues. Trimming pared 2 bases from V and 0 bases from J, leaving 7 bases between. In germline, CDR1 is LNHDA, CDR2 SQIVND (reference sequence). The CDR3 nucleotides are TGTGCCAGTAGTATAAGAGGGGTGAACACTGAAGCTTTCTTT. Translating it yields CASSIRGVNTEAFF.

The J gene is TRBJ1-3, the V gene TRBV19, with TRBD1 identical over 9 bases. The CDR3 is 22 amino acids. V shed 5 bases and J 0 bases; nucleotides not matched to a gene: 23. Germline lookup yields CDR1 LNHDA and CDR2 SQIVND (reference sequence). DNA of the CDR3: TGTGCCAGTAGTCCAAAAACGACCGGGACAGGGAATAATAAGAGCTCTGGAAACACCATATATTTT. This sequence encodes CASSPKTTGTGNNKSSGNTIYF.

In this sample, this clone turned up once. The chain couples TRBV19 to TRBJ2-1, with TRBD1 as a possible D gene (5 bases). This CDR3 has 13 amino acids. V lost 7 bases and J lost 7, with 14 bases in between. Per germline, CDR1 LNHDA and CDR2 SQIVND (reference sequence). This chain's CDR3 is CASKVPGKNEQFF. DNA of the CDR3: TGTGCCAGTAAGGTTCCAGGGAAGAATGAGCAGTTCTTC.

A single count supports this clone. V and J are TRBV23-1 and TRBJ1-1, with D perhaps TRBD1 (6 bases). TRBV23-1 is placed among ORFs of uncertain function. The CDR3 loop spans 14 amino acids. V lost 2 bases and J 11 bases, leaving 18 bases between the germline ends. CDR3 loop: CASSQRSRDNGAFF. Here the CDR3 DNA reads TGCGCCAGCAGTCAACGTTCCCGGGACAACGGGGCTTTCTTT.

This clone appeared once. The rearrangement links TRBV27 to TRBJ2-3; D perhaps matches TRBD1 (6 bases). Between the trimmed V and J ends, which lost 8 bases and 6 bases, there was a span of 12 bases. Germline CDR1 is MNHEY and CDR2 is SMNVEV (reference sequence). The CDR3 totals 12 residues. The CDR3 DNA follows: TGTGCCAGCTCACTAACAGGGGATACGCAGTATTTT. Translated: CASSLTGDTQYF.

The rearrangement joins TRBV5-4 to TRBJ2-7; 7 bases agree with TRBD2. Germline CDR1 is SGHNT and CDR2 is YYREEE (reference sequence). The CDR3 is made up of 15 amino acids. The J segment lost 4 bases and the V segment lost 0 bases, leaving 7 bases of the junction unmatched. DNA of the CDR3: TGTGCCAGCAGCTTGGAAGCGGGAAGTCCGTACGAGCAGTACTTC. Its protein product is CASSLEAGSPYEQYF.

As regards this clone: Compared with germline, one end of the junction differs, possibly owing to a read error. This chain joins TRBV5-1 and TRBJ2-5, with 7 bases matching TRBD1. The CDR3 has 14 residues. CDR1 and CDR2 (germline): SGHRS, YFSETQ. CDR3: CASSLGQMQETQYF. The CDR3 coding sequence is TGCGCCAGCAGTTTGGGACAGATGCAAGAGACCCAGTACTTC.

The chain has TRBV5-1 and TRBJ2-5; D call uncertain. This CDR3 is built from 11 residues. V lost 2 bases, J lost 1 base, and 0 bases lay in between. Germline V gene sequence: CDR1 SGHRS, CDR2 YFSETQ. The DNA of the CDR3 is TGCGCCAGCAGCTTCCAAGAGACCCAGTACTTC. As protein: CASSFQETQYF.

This chain uses TRBV27 with TRBJ1-3; D is undetermined. CDR3 length equals 13 residues. Germline lookup yields CDR1 MNHEY and CDR2 SMNVEV (reference sequence). V was cut by 8 bases and J by 2 bases, with 10 bases left in between. The DNA of the CDR3 is TGTGCCAGCTCCCGGGAACCTGGAAACACCATATATTTT. Its protein is CASSREPGNTIYF.

This clone came up once. The chain joins TRBV19 to TRBJ2-3, with 9 bases lining up with TRBD2. Losses at the gene ends were 5 bases for V and 3 bases for J; bases not matched to a gene: 6. The CDR3 runs to 15 residues. Per the germline V gene, CDR1 is LNHDA and CDR2 is SQIVND (reference sequence). The CDR3 loop reads CASSLALAGTDTQYF. CDR3 nucleotide sequence: TGTGCCAGTAGTCTGGCCCTAGCGGGAACAGATACGCAGTATTTT.

This chain connects TRBV10-1 to TRBJ2-5; D not resolved. V lost 4 bases and J lost 4, with 13 bases in between. Germline lookup yields CDR1 WNHNN and CDR2 SYGVQD (reference sequence). The CDR3 is 14 amino acids. The CDR3 is CASSGGRIPETQYF. The CDR3 DNA is TGCGCCAGCAGTGGTGGCCGTATCCCAGAGACCCAGTACTTC.

The chain has TRBV10-3 and TRBJ2-5, with TRBD1 matching over 9 bases. The J call may be in error: the DNA end matches TRBJ2-7 better. CDR3 length equals 12 residues. Germline loops: CDR1 ENHRY, CDR2 SYGVKD. CDR3 loop: CAIKGQGYEQYF. In nucleotides, the CDR3 is TGTGCCATCAAGGGACAGGGTTACGAGCAGTACTTC.

The V call is TRBV18, the J call TRBJ2-3; no reliable D call. Trimming left V 4 bases short and J 2 bases short, with 4 bases between. The CDR3 runs to 12 residues. Germline CDR1 KGHSH, CDR2 LQKENI. The CDR3 DNA follows: TGTGCCAGCTCACTATCCACAGATACGCAGTATTTT. Protein product: CASSLSTDTQYF. Using reference TRBV18 and TRBJ2-3 for the parts outside the CDR3, the full variable domain is NAGVMQNPRHLVRRRGQEARLRCSPMKGHSHVYWYRQLPEEGLKFMVYLQKENIIDESGMPKERFSAEFPKEGPSILRIQQVVRGDSAAYFCASSLSTDTQYFGPGTRLTVL.

V usage is TRBV18 and J usage is TRBJ1-2; D uncertain. This CDR3 contains 14 residues. Per germline, CDR1 KGHSH and CDR2 LQKENI. Trimming stripped 2 bases from V and 7 bases from J, with 14 bases between. CDR3 bases: TGTGCCAGCTCACCAGAAAGCAGCGGTGGTGGCTACACCTTC. Amino acid sequence: CASSPESSGGGYTF.

On this clone: Other DNA variants within this sample encode the same CDR3. The V call is TRBV2, the J call TRBJ1-1; D remains unclear. This CDR3 is built from 13 residues. In germline, CDR1 is SNHLY, CDR2 FYNNEI. Deletions cut 3 bases from V and 1 base from J, with 6 bases between. The CDR3 DNA reads TGTGCCAGCAGTGAGCAAGAGAACACTGAAGCTTTCTTT. Translated, it gives CASSEQENTEAFF.

The rearrangement joins TRBV7-3 to TRBJ2-6; a possible D gene is TRBD1 (6 bases). The CDR3 runs 15 residues. Germline-derived CDR1 and CDR2 are SGHTA and FQGTGA. The V end was cut by 5 bases, the J end by 2 bases, with 10 bases between. The CDR3 protein is CASSPQGTGANVLTF. In nucleotides, the CDR3 is TGTGCCAGCAGCCCTCAGGGGACTGGGGCCAACGTCCTGACTTTC.

This rearrangement joins TRBV29-1 to TRBJ2-7; D remains ambiguous. Deletions cut 4 bases from V and 0 bases from J, with 13 bases between. CDR3 length equals 14 residues. CDR1 and CDR2 (germline): SQVTM, ANQGSEA. For the CDR3, the DNA is TGCAGCGTTGTAACGAGCGCCAGCTCCTACGAGCAGTACTTC. Protein sequence: CSVVTSASSYEQYF.

This chain connects TRBV12-5 to TRBJ2-5; D is undetermined. This CDR3 contains 12 residues. CDR1 and CDR2 (germline): LGHNT, FRNRAP. V was clipped by 0 bases and J by 3 bases, with 2 bases between them. The chain's CDR3 is CASGLVEETQYF. The CDR3 coding sequence is TGTGCTAGTGGTTTGGTCGAAGAGACCCAGTACTTC.

In this sample, this clone turned up a few times. V usage is TRBV2 and J usage is TRBJ1-5; D call uncertain. The CDR3 loop spans 15 amino acids. V was clipped by 2 bases and J by 2 bases, with 10 bases between them. Per the germline V gene, CDR1 is SNHLY and CDR2 is FYNNEI. The CDR3 is CASSESGNRNQPQHF. In DNA form, the CDR3 reads TGTGCCAGCAGTGAATCGGGGAATCGCAATCAGCCCCAGCATTTT.